A selection of T cell receptor beta chains follows, all from one sample in a study of beta chain features in type 1 diabetes. Sequenced by immunoSEQ multiplex PCR; TCRdb stores in-frame clones only, minus some. Here the sample spans about 710,000 clones, around an eighth being singletons. Sequenced material: naive CD4+ T cells from blood. The source is a young man with type 1 diabetes. CDR3s include the opening cysteine and the closing phenylalanine or tryptophan. The order of the fields is J gene, D gene, V gene, clone size, CDR3 DNA, CDR3 protein. The D gene is left open where the match is weak. Clone size is stated in some rows and not others, as once, few, many or a class when expanded.

j_call: TRBJ1-5
d_call: -
v_call: TRBV7-2
clone_size: few
cdr3_nt: TGTGCCAGCAGTTTCTCACGGTTTAATCAGCCCCAGCATTTT
cdr3_aa: CASSFSRFNQPQHF

j_call: TRBJ2-7
d_call: -
v_call: TRBV1
clone_size: -
cdr3_nt: TGCACCAGCAGCCAAGAGCGGACCCCCGACTACGAGCAGTACTTC
cdr3_aa: CTSSQERTPDYEQYF

j_call: TRBJ2-5
d_call: -
v_call: TRBV10-3
clone_size: -
cdr3_nt: TGTGCCATCAGGGGCGTAGGGGAGACCCAGTACTTC
cdr3_aa: CAIRGVGETQYF

j_call: TRBJ1-5
d_call: -
v_call: TRBV7-8
clone_size: once
cdr3_nt: TGTGCCAGCAGCCGGCGACAGAGTTATCTGGAAGGCAATCAGCCCCAGCATTTT
cdr3_aa: CASSRRQSYLEGNQPQHF

j_call: TRBJ2-1
d_call: TRBD2
v_call: TRBV28
clone_size: few
cdr3_nt: TGTGCCAGCAGTTCGGGACTAGCCTCCAATGAGCAGTTCTTC
cdr3_aa: CASSSGLASNEQFF

j_call: TRBJ2-7
d_call: -
v_call: TRBV19
clone_size: few
cdr3_nt: TGTGCCAGTAGCGCCGAAGTAGGGTGGCAGTACTTC
cdr3_aa: CASSAEVGWQYF

j_call: TRBJ2-1
d_call: -
v_call: TRBV19
clone_size: -
cdr3_nt: TGTGCCAGTAGTCCACCGTCAGGGTATGAGCAGTTCTTC
cdr3_aa: CASSPPSGYEQFF

j_call: TRBJ2-1
d_call: -
v_call: TRBV5-1
clone_size: -
cdr3_nt: TGCGCCAGCAGCTTGGCTCAGGTTCGAGATGAGCAGTTCTTC
cdr3_aa: CASSLAQVRDEQFF

j_call: TRBJ2-1
d_call: TRBD2
v_call: TRBV28
clone_size: few
cdr3_nt: TGTGCCACTAGCGGGGGGAACTACAATGAGCAGTTCTTC
cdr3_aa: CATSGGNYNEQFF

j_call: TRBJ1-1
d_call: -
v_call: TRBV30
clone_size: -
cdr3_nt: TGTGCCTGGAGTGTAGCTCAAGACAGGAGGAACACTGAAGCTTTCTTT
cdr3_aa: CAWSVAQDRRNTEAFF

j_call: TRBJ2-5
d_call: -
v_call: TRBV5-1
clone_size: -
cdr3_nt: TGCGCCAGCAGCCCCGAAGGGATCGGAGAGACCCAGTACTTC
cdr3_aa: CASSPEGIGETQYF

j_call: TRBJ2-6
d_call: -
v_call: TRBV30
clone_size: -
cdr3_nt: TGTGCCTGGAGGGACCGATCGGTTGGGGCCAACGTCCTGACTTTC
cdr3_aa: CAWRDRSVGANVLTF

j_call: TRBJ1-5
d_call: -
v_call: TRBV18
clone_size: -
cdr3_nt: TGTGCCAGCTCAGTTGTGGAAGGGTTTCATCAGCCCCAGCATTTT
cdr3_aa: CASSVVEGFHQPQHF

j_call: TRBJ1-5
d_call: -
v_call: TRBV30
clone_size: -
cdr3_nt: TGTGCCTGGAGTGCGGAGGCTTCGGTCCAGCATTTT
cdr3_aa: CAWSAEASVQHF

j_call: TRBJ1-5
d_call: -
v_call: TRBV7-2
clone_size: few
cdr3_nt: TGTGCCAGCAGCTTAACAGCGGTTAGCAATCAGCCCCAGCATTTT
cdr3_aa: CASSLTAVSNQPQHF

j_call: TRBJ2-4
d_call: TRBD1
v_call: TRBV28
clone_size: few
cdr3_nt: TGTGCCAGCAGTCCCTCGGACAGGGGGGGTTACATTCAGTACTTC
cdr3_aa: CASSPSDRGGYIQYF

j_call: TRBJ2-5
d_call: -
v_call: TRBV2
clone_size: few
cdr3_nt: TGTGCCAGCCAGATCCAAGAGACCCAGTACTTC
cdr3_aa: CASQIQETQYF

j_call: TRBJ2-7
d_call: TRBD1
v_call: TRBV28
clone_size: few
cdr3_nt: TGTGCCAGCATCCGACCGGGACAGAACTACGAGCAGTACTTC
cdr3_aa: CASIRPGQNYEQYF

j_call: TRBJ2-1
d_call: TRBD2
v_call: TRBV9
clone_size: -
cdr3_nt: TGTGCCAGCAGCGTGCTAGCGGGGGGCGGCAATGAGCAGTTCTTC
cdr3_aa: CASSVLAGGGNEQFF

j_call: TRBJ2-3
d_call: TRBD1
v_call: TRBV29-1
clone_size: -
cdr3_nt: TGCAGCGTTGAAGGGGTCAGGGGGCGCGCCACAGATACGCAGTATTTT
cdr3_aa: CSVEGVRGRATDTQYF

j_call: TRBJ2-1
d_call: -
v_call: TRBV4-1
clone_size: few
cdr3_nt: TGCGCCAGCAGGCGGGATTACAATGAGCAGTTCTTC
cdr3_aa: CASRRDYNEQFF

j_call: TRBJ2-6
d_call: -
v_call: TRBV4-3
clone_size: -
cdr3_nt: TGCGCCAGCAGCCAAGATTCAGGTCGGGCAGGAGGGGCCAACGTCCTGACTTTC
cdr3_aa: CASSQDSGRAGGANVLTF

j_call: TRBJ1-3
d_call: TRBD1
v_call: TRBV5-6
clone_size: -
cdr3_nt: TGTGCCAGCAGCGTACCGGGACAGAGGGGTGACACCATATATTTT
cdr3_aa: CASSVPGQRGDTIYF

j_call: TRBJ2-1
d_call: TRBD1
v_call: TRBV29-1
clone_size: -
cdr3_nt: TGCAGCGCAAAGGGGGCGGAAAACTCCTACAATGAGCAGTTCTTC
cdr3_aa: CSAKGAENSYNEQFF

j_call: TRBJ2-3
d_call: TRBD1
v_call: TRBV5-4
clone_size: few
cdr3_nt: TGTGCCAGCAGTCAACAGGGGACAGATACGCAGTATTTT
cdr3_aa: CASSQQGTDTQYF

j_call: TRBJ2-7
d_call: TRBD2
v_call: TRBV29-1
clone_size: -
cdr3_nt: TGCAGCGTCCCCGGGACTATCCCCTACGAGCAGTACTTC
cdr3_aa: CSVPGTIPYEQYF

j_call: TRBJ2-5
d_call: -
v_call: TRBV18
clone_size: few
cdr3_nt: TGTGCCAGCTCCCAAAGGGGCCCGGAGACCCAGTACTTC
cdr3_aa: CASSQRGPETQYF

j_call: TRBJ1-3
d_call: -
v_call: TRBV9
clone_size: -
cdr3_nt: TGTGCCAGCAGCGTATCAAGCTCTGGAAACACCATATATTTT
cdr3_aa: CASSVSSSGNTIYF

j_call: TRBJ2-3
d_call: -
v_call: TRBV7-9
clone_size: few
cdr3_nt: TGTGCCAGCAGCGCGGCAGATTCGGGCCGCCATGGCGCAGATACGCAGTATTTT
cdr3_aa: CASSAADSGRHGADTQYF

j_call: TRBJ2-7
d_call: -
v_call: TRBV6-1
clone_size: few
cdr3_nt: TGTGCCAGCAGTTTTTCCGGGACATCTTACGAGCAGTACTTC
cdr3_aa: CASSFSGTSYEQYF

j_call: TRBJ1-2
d_call: -
v_call: TRBV9
clone_size: few
cdr3_nt: TGTGCCAGCAGCTCAGAGCCTTCAGGGCTAGATGGCTACACCTTC
cdr3_aa: CASSSEPSGLDGYTF

j_call: TRBJ2-4
d_call: -
v_call: TRBV2
clone_size: few
cdr3_nt: TGTGCCAGCAGCCCCGGAGCAAACATTCAGTACTTC
cdr3_aa: CASSPGANIQYF

j_call: TRBJ1-1
d_call: -
v_call: TRBV19
clone_size: -
cdr3_nt: TGTGCCAGCCATTCGGTCTTACGGACGGCTCAGAACACTGAAGCTTTCTTT
cdr3_aa: CASHSVLRTAQNTEAFF

j_call: TRBJ2-6
d_call: -
v_call: TRBV18
clone_size: -
cdr3_nt: TGTGCCAGCTCACGCGACCTATCTGGGGCCAACGTCCTGACTTTC
cdr3_aa: CASSRDLSGANVLTF

j_call: TRBJ1-2
d_call: TRBD1
v_call: TRBV10-3
clone_size: -
cdr3_nt: TGTGCCATCAGCAACGGGACAGGGGGCCGTGGCGGCTACACCTTC
cdr3_aa: CAISNGTGGRGGYTF

j_call: TRBJ1-2
d_call: -
v_call: TRBV7-9
clone_size: -
cdr3_nt: TGTGCCAGCAGCCCTCAGGGGCTTAACTATGGCTACACCTTC
cdr3_aa: CASSPQGLNYGYTF

j_call: TRBJ1-1
d_call: -
v_call: TRBV6-6
clone_size: -
cdr3_nt: TGTGCCACCCACGACGATGCCGGATTCGCTGAAGCTTTCTTT
cdr3_aa: CATHDDAGFAEAFF

j_call: TRBJ2-7
d_call: TRBD1
v_call: TRBV19
clone_size: -
cdr3_nt: TGTGCCAGCCGGGACAGGGGTCACTCCTACGAGCAGTACTTC
cdr3_aa: CASRDRGHSYEQYF

j_call: TRBJ2-5
d_call: -
v_call: TRBV9
clone_size: few
cdr3_nt: TGTGCCAGCAGCGTACGCGTCGGAGAGACCCAGTACTTC
cdr3_aa: CASSVRVGETQYF

j_call: TRBJ1-2
d_call: -
v_call: TRBV20-1
clone_size: few
cdr3_nt: TGCAGTGCCGACCTTCGGGTCGGCTACACCTTC
cdr3_aa: CSADLRVGYTF

j_call: TRBJ2-1
d_call: TRBD2
v_call: TRBV10-3
clone_size: -
cdr3_nt: TGTGCCTTAACTAGCGGGGATAATGAGCAGTTCTTC
cdr3_aa: CALTSGDNEQFF

j_call: TRBJ1-2
d_call: TRBD1
v_call: TRBV6-6
clone_size: few
cdr3_nt: TGTGCCAGCAGTTACGAGGGGGCAAGGGGCTACACCTTC
cdr3_aa: CASSYEGARGYTF

j_call: TRBJ1-1
d_call: -
v_call: TRBV6-5
clone_size: -
cdr3_nt: TGTGCCAGCAGTTACTTACGAACCGGGGAGACTGAAGCTTTCTTT
cdr3_aa: CASSYLRTGETEAFF

j_call: TRBJ1-5
d_call: -
v_call: TRBV30
clone_size: -
cdr3_nt: TGTGCCTGGAGTGTGGACACAAGGCCGGGGCCCCAGCATTTT
cdr3_aa: CAWSVDTRPGPQHF